This T cell receptor (beta chain) was recorded in a study of shared clonotypes between healthy human individuals. Whole-study context: A couple of women and a few men aged 18 to 49 served as donors.

As concerns this clone: The antigen is undetermined.

V was clipped by 0 bases and J by 8 bases; unmatched bases: 13. The germline CDR1 and CDR2 sequences are SGHRS and YFSETQ. The CDR3 covers 17 residues. Naive CD8 isolation took CD45RO-negative cells positively selected for CCR7 and excluded terminally differentiated effector memory CD45RA+ cells. Recent acute infections and vaccinations were absent in the healthy HIV-negative adult donors. The repertoire was sequenced with immunoSEQ multiplex PCR; TCRdb's copy has only in-frame clones and lacks some. The sample records about 2 million clones, roughly 94% being singletons. General observations from the study: Across several donors, naive CD4 shared around 5%, naive CD8 under 4%, memory CD4 roughly 2.5%, memory CD8 about 0.4%. Owing to a small donor count, the genetic and exposure-history diversity represented was limited.

The receptor comes from a man younger than 35 in good health. The gene calls are TRBV5-1 and TRBJ2-2; 7 bases match TRBD2. Sequenced sample: naive CD8+ T cells sorted from blood. The CDR3 here is CASSLDPAGALGGELFF. The CDR3 nucleotides are TGCGCCAGCAGCTTGGATCCGGCGGGAGCTTTAGGAGGGGAGCTGTTTTTT.